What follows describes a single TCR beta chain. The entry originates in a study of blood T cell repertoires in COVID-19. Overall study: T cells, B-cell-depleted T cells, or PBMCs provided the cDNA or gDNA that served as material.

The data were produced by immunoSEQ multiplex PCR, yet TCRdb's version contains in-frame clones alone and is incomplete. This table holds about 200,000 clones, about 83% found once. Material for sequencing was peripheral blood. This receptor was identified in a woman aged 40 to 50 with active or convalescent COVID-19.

The CDR3 coding sequence is TGTGCCAGCAGCGTCCTCGCCGGGAGCTCCTACAATGAGCAGTTCTTC. It yields the protein CASSVLAGSSYNEQFF. The rearrangement uses TRBV9 and TRBJ2-1; D might be TRBD2 (6 bases). Per germline, CDR1 SGDLS and CDR2 YYNGEE. Trimming shortened V by 2 bases and J by 0 bases, and 12 bases separated the two germline ends. The CDR3 extends over 16 amino acids.